These 4 T cell receptor beta chains came from one sample sequenced in a study of blood T cells in healthy people across ages. Combining a sample-barcoded 5' primer with a J-beta primer mix, a second PCR ran for roughly 7 to 12 cycles. TCRdb reprocessed the 5' RACE reads via MiXCR and lists one record per CDR3 protein. The repertoire holds some 1.4 million distinct CDR3 sequences, 35% to 45% seen once, with 7.9% in the top ten. The specimen sequenced was blood. These TCRs come from a woman between 18 and 30 years old in good health.

This clonotype was observed a single time. The chain links TRBV20-1 to TRBJ2-6; D is perhaps TRBD2 (5 bases). The CDR3 spans 19 residues. CDR1 and CDR2 (germline): DFQATT, SNEGSKA (reference sequence). Trimming took off 0 bases at V and 0 bases at J, with 18 bases between the two ends. CDR3: CSARDRVVGARSGANVLTF. As DNA, the CDR3 is TGCAGTGCTAGAGATCGGGTGGTGGGAGCACGCTCTGGGGCCAACGTCCTGACTTTC.

Notes on this clonotype: Its ends do not fully match the called genes, so a read error is possible. The chain joins TRBV6-4 to TRBJ2-1; TRBD2 matches at 7 bases. Germline V gives CDR1 MRHNA, CDR2 SNTAGT. This CDR3 contains 13 residues. CDR3 region: CASSDRLAEGQFF. DNA of the CDR3: TGTGCCAGTAGTGACAGACTAGCCGAAGGGCAGTTCTTC.

This chain joins TRBV5-1 and TRBJ2-2, with D uncertain. Trimming stripped 3 bases from V and 5 bases from J, with 5 bases between. Germline CDR1 SGHRS, CDR2 YFSETQ. The CDR3 runs to 12 residues. CDR3 loop: CASSSSTGELFF. DNA for the CDR3: TGCGCCAGCAGCTCAAGTACCGGGGAGCTGTTTTTT.

This clonotype was counted between two and nine times. The genes are TRBV29-1 and TRBJ2-3; 7 nucleotides line up with TRBD2. CDR3 size: 13 residues. J gave up 2 bases and V 4 bases, and 3 bases lay outside the gene matches. CDR1 and CDR2 (germline): SQVTM, ANQGSEA. CDR3 nucleotide sequence: TGCAGCGTTGGCAGCGGGGTCACAGATACGCAGTATTTT. Amino acids: CSVGSGVTDTQYF.